This T cell receptor (beta chain) emerged from a study of OX40 agonist ivuxolimab in advanced cancers. General notes on the study: Ivuxolimab, which targeted the costimulatory receptor OX40 (CD134), was an agonistic, fully human IgG2 monoclonal antibody. The paper reports the monotherapy dose-escalation portion (N ≈ 52 patients) of the phase I ivuxolimab trial. Partial responses occurred in three dose-escalation patients: two with cutaneous melanoma and one with hepatocellular carcinoma. A male proportion of roughly 80% and a mean age of around 60 years, ranging from 23 to 79, were recorded for the dose-escalation cohort. Of the approximately 50 patients in dose escalation, some 19 had hepatocellular carcinoma, some 15 had melanoma, 9 had renal cell carcinoma and 9 had head and neck cancer. Intravenous ivuxolimab was administered to patients every 2 weeks at six dose levels: 0.01, 0.1, 0.3, 1.5, 3 and 10 mg/kg. The purpose of peripheral TCRbeta sequencing was to test whether ivuxolimab changed TCR sequence diversity and led to clonal T-cell expansion. Prior anti-PD-1, anti-PD-L1 or anti-CTLA-4 therapy was permitted, and less than 45% of dose-escalation patients had received checkpoint inhibitors. Beyond this particular receptor, the publication reports: At doses of 0.1 to 3.0 mg/kg, clonal expansion of both CD4+ and CD8+ blood T cells was observed from baseline to week 6. The antigen specificity of the clonally expanded peripheral T cells was not determined. In partial responders in the 0.1-3.0 mg/kg groups, normalized peripheral clonal expansion was found to be among the lowest, especially among CD8+ T cells. Low levels of normalized T-cell clonal expansion were also seen in some patients who did not respond. On average, CD8+ T cells showed more expanded clones than CD4+ T cells after ivuxolimab.

Genomic DNA was isolated from the sorted cells so that the TCRbeta CDR3 region could be sequenced. The immunoSEQ Assay was used to sequence the TCRbeta CDR3 regions. The immuneACCESS repertoire file appears here via TCRdb, limited to in-frame rearrangements. These files lack a portion of the clones; in checked studies, under half of the deficit traces to unresolved V genes, and the cause of the others is not known. The sample has about 44,000 clones on record, approximately 80% of them singletons. In total, the top ten clones hold 10% of the sample. Comments on this clone: No antigen is known for it. No per-base quality is available; no much larger clone lies one base away.

Patients with autoimmune disease history or receiving systemic immunosuppression were excluded from the trial. Peripheral blood for TCR sequencing was collected from all dose cohorts at baseline, on cycle 4 day 1, and on cycle 7 day 1. Samples came from an open-label, multicenter, first-in-human phase I dose-escalation trial of ivuxolimab. Adults with locally advanced or metastatic melanoma, renal cell, hepatocellular, or head and neck squamous cell carcinoma were enrolled in the trial. CD4+ and CD8+ T cells were sorted separately from peripheral blood before TCR sequencing. From a lookup of the germline V gene (reference sequence), CDR1 and CDR2 are LNHDA and SQIVND. From V the trimming removes 5 bases and from J it removes 4 bases, while the gene matches leave 5 bases of the junction unaccounted for. Counted from cysteine to phenylalanine, this CDR3 has 15 amino acids. The DNA shown is the 45-base CDR3, in frame from base 1.

The receptor comes from an adult with an advanced solid tumor such as melanoma, head and neck, liver or kidney cancer. The specimen was CD4+ or CD8+ T cells sorted from blood, collected in a trial of the OX40 agonist ivuxolimab. Rearrangement joined TRBV19 to TRBJ1-5; a stretch of 10 junction bases matches TRBD1. The sequenced DNA: TGTGCCAGTAGTTCGGGGACAGGGGCTAATCAGCCCCAGCATTTT. It translates as CASSSGTGANQPQHF.